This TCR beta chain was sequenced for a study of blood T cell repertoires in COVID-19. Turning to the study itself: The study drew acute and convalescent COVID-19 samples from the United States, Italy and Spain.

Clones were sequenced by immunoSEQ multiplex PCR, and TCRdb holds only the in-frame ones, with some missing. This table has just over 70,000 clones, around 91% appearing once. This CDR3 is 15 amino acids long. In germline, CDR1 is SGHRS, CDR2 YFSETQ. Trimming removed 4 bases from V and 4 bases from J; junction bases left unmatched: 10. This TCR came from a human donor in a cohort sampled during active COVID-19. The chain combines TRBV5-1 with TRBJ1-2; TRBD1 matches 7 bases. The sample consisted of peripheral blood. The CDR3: CASSIGTALIYGYTF. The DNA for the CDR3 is TGCGCCAGCAGCATCGGGACAGCACTAATCTATGGCTACACCTTC.